Shown below are 24 T cell receptor beta chains from a single sample sequenced in a study of siplizumab effects on memory and regulatory T cells. Clones were sequenced by immunoSEQ multiplex PCR, and TCRdb holds only the in-frame ones, with some missing. This sample has under 85,000 clones, with over 70% found just once. Sequences were obtained from Tregs sorted from blood. Receptor source: a human donor in good health.

CDR3: CASSQVRKAGNTGELFF. The CDR3, as DNA: TGTGCCAGCAGCCAAGTAAGGAAAGCGGGAAACACCGGGGAGCTGTTTTTT. The chain recombines TRBV4-2 with TRBJ2-2; 7 bases fit TRBD2. Germline CDR1 reads LGHNA; CDR2 reads YNFKEQ. The CDR3 covers 17 residues. V trimming: 1 base; J trimming: 2 bases; junction bases outside the gene matches: 7.

The chain joins TRBV30 to TRBJ2-7; D is perhaps TRBD1 (6 bases). This CDR3 contains 13 residues. V dropped 2 bases and J dropped 2 bases, with 10 bases sitting between them. The germline V gene encodes CDR1 GTSNPN and CDR2 SVGIG (reference sequence). Written as DNA, the CDR3 is TGTGCCTGGAGTAGGGGGACGCCCTACGAGCAGTACTTC. Its protein is CAWSRGTPYEQYF.

The V call is TRBV6-1, the J call TRBJ2-1, with D perhaps being TRBD1 or TRBD2 (6 bases each). V was clipped by 10 bases and J by 13 bases, with 26 bases between them. Germline CDR1 reads MNHNS; CDR2 reads SASEGT. There are 14 residues in the CDR3. CDR3 sequence (DNA): TGTGCCACATTAATATTGGCGGGACATATTCTTCAGTTCTTC. Translation gives CATLILAGHILQFF.

The chain employs TRBV9 and TRBJ2-2, with D hard to call. V was shortened by 4 bases and J by 6 bases, with 10 bases between the two germline ends. The CDR3 totals 13 residues. Germline lookup yields CDR1 SGDLS and CDR2 YYNGEE. CDR3 sequence reads: CASSLFVAGELFF. Written as DNA, the CDR3 is TGTGCCAGCAGCCTATTTGTGGCCGGGGAGCTGTTTTTT.

The genes are TRBV6-1 and TRBJ1-5; D gene unclear. Looked up from germline, CDR1 is MNHNS and CDR2 is SASEGT. Between the trimmed V and J ends, which lost 3 bases and 3 bases, there was a span of 9 bases. This CDR3 has 14 residues. The CDR3 reads CASSDHGTNQPQHF. DNA for the CDR3: TGTGCCAGCAGTGACCACGGAACCAATCAGCCCCAGCATTTT.

This chain's CDR3 is CAVGLAVNEQFF. The CDR3 DNA follows: TGTGCCGTGGGCCTAGCGGTCAATGAGCAGTTCTTC. The chain has TRBV10-3 and TRBJ2-1; 7 nucleotides match TRBD2. The CDR3 covers 12 residues. The germline V gene has CDR1 ENHRY and CDR2 SYGVKD. With V trimmed by 11 bases and J by 6 bases, 7 bases remained unmatched.

This chain uses TRBV11-3 with TRBJ2-1; D possibly corresponds to TRBD2 (5 bases). The CDR3 sequence is 12 residues long. In germline, CDR1 is SGHNT, CDR2 YENEEA. Between the trimmed V and J ends, which lost 5 bases and 7 bases, there was a span of 9 bases. In DNA form, the CDR3 reads TGTGCCAGCAGCCCCCCGGGGAATGAGCAGTTCTTC. Translated, it gives CASSPPGNEQFF.

The rearrangement joins TRBV15 to TRBJ1-1, with a weak D call TRBD1 (5 bases). The CDR3 runs to 18 residues. V gave up 4 bases and J gave up 4 bases, with 25 bases separating them. In germline, CDR1 is LNHNV, CDR2 YYDKDF (reference sequence). CDR3 sequence: CATSTQIGWRGRGTEAFF. The CDR3 DNA reads TGTGCCACCAGCACCCAGATCGGGTGGAGGGGCCGGGGCACTGAAGCTTTCTTT.

The chain combines TRBV7-3 with TRBJ2-6; D is possibly TRBD1 or TRBD2 (6 bases each). Germline V CDR1 and CDR2: SGHTA, FQGTGA. The germline V and J ends were trimmed by 1 base and 2 bases, with 12 bases remaining between them. The CDR3 runs to 17 residues. This CDR3 reads CASSLIGGGTGANVLTF. CDR3 bases: TGTGCCAGCAGCTTAATTGGAGGGGGAACTGGGGCCAACGTCCTGACTTTC.

V usage is TRBV29-1 and J usage is TRBJ2-5; 9 bases match TRBD1. Germline V gene sequence: CDR1 SQVTM, CDR2 ANQGSEA. V shed 7 bases, J shed 5 bases, and the junction held 5 bases outside the gene matches. The CDR3 is 12 residues long. The CDR3, as DNA: TGCAGCGGCCAGACAGGGGGGGAGACCCAGTACTTC. Protein sequence: CSGQTGGETQYF.

The chain combines TRBV18 with TRBJ1-2; TRBD1 matches 10 bases. The V gene's germline CDR1 is KGHSH and CDR2 LQKENI. After removal of 3 bases from V and 5 bases from J, the junction contained 6 bases not matched to a gene. The CDR3 runs 15 residues. The chain's CDR3 is CASSPPTGQGYGYTF. The CDR3 DNA reads TGTGCCAGCTCACCCCCGACGGGACAGGGGTATGGCTACACCTTC.

The gene calls are TRBV2 and TRBJ2-1, with D maybe TRBD2 (5 bases). The CDR3 has 12 residues. CDR1 and CDR2 from the germline V gene are SNHLY and FYNNEI. Trimming left V 6 bases short and J 9 bases short, with 12 bases between. The chain's CDR3 is CASRASLGEQFF. CDR3 nucleotide sequence: TGTGCCAGCAGGGCTAGCTTAGGTGAGCAGTTCTTC.

The chain has TRBV5-4 and TRBJ2-1; TRBD2 matches 9 bases. This CDR3 region has 17 residues. Germline CDR1 and CDR2: SGHNT and YYREEE (reference sequence). The J segment lost 5 bases and the V segment lost 3 bases, leaving 12 bases of the junction unmatched. The CDR3 DNA sequence: TGTGCCAGCAGCTCCCCCCCCAGCGGGAGGTCAAACAATGAGCAGTTCTTC. This gives the protein CASSSPPSGRSNNEQFF.

This sequence joins TRBV19 and TRBJ1-1; D gene ambiguous. Germline V gene sequence: CDR1 LNHDA, CDR2 SQIVND (reference sequence). The CDR3 runs 12 residues. The germline V and J ends were trimmed by 5 bases and 5 bases, with 9 bases remaining between them. In DNA, the CDR3 is TGTGCCAGTAGTTTCGGTGATACTGAAGCTTTCTTT. Translating it yields CASSFGDTEAFF.

The J gene is TRBJ1-1, the V gene TRBV5-6; D might be TRBD1 (6 bases). The CDR3 contains 15 residues. V dropped 4 bases and J dropped 5 bases, with 18 bases sitting between them. Germline lookup yields CDR1 SGHDT and CDR2 YYEEEE. Written as DNA, the CDR3 is TGTGCCAGCAGCCCACTGACAGCCCAGGGGACTGAAGCTTTCTTT. It specifies CASSPLTAQGTEAFF. Drawing the rest from reference TRBV5-6 and TRBJ1-1, the complete variable domain is DAGVTQSPTHLIKTRGQQVTLRCSPKSGHDTVSWYQQALGQGPQFIFQYYEEEERQRGNFPDRFSGHQFPNYSSELNVNALLLGDSALYLCASSPLTAQGTEAFFGQGTRLTVV.

The chain joins TRBV28 to TRBJ1-1; D ambiguous. The CDR3 is 12 amino acids. The V end lost 2 bases, the J end lost 0 bases, and 1 base lay between the germline ends. Germline V gene data show CDR1 as MDHEN and CDR2 as SYDVKM. The CDR3 loop is CASSLLNTEAFF. CDR3 nucleotide sequence: TGTGCCAGCAGTTTACTGAACACTGAAGCTTTCTTT.

This rearrangement joins TRBV9 to TRBJ2-5, with TRBD2 matching 14 bases. J lost 4 bases, V lost 3 bases, and 8 bases had no gene match. The CDR3 runs to 17 residues. In germline, CDR1 is SGDLS, CDR2 YYNGEE. CDR3 region: CASSGGTSGRLRETQYF. CDR3 DNA: TGTGCCAGCAGCGGGGGGACTAGCGGGAGATTAAGAGAGACCCAGTACTTC.

This sequence joins TRBV4-1 and TRBJ1-6; the match to TRBD1 covers 7 bases. J gave up 7 bases and V 4 bases, and 13 bases lay outside the gene matches. The CDR3 length is 17 residues. The V gene's germline CDR1 is MGHRA and CDR2 YSYEKL. CDR3 region: CASSPNRGPGWNSPLHF. DNA of the CDR3: TGCGCCAGCAGCCCCAACAGGGGCCCTGGGTGGAATTCACCCCTCCACTTT.

This clone has a single count. The rearrangement joins TRBV27 to TRBJ2-3, with TRBD2 identical over 9 bases. The V gene end was trimmed by 2 bases and the J gene end by 7 bases; junction bases not matched to a gene: 19. From germline, CDR1 is MNHEY and CDR2 SMNVEV (reference sequence). The CDR3 extends over 19 amino acids. CDR3 loop: CASSLTGVLAGQIHHTQYF. Written as DNA, the CDR3 is TGTGCCAGCAGTTTAACGGGGGTTCTAGCGGGACAGATCCATCATACGCAGTATTTT.

The genes are TRBV5-1 and TRBJ2-7; no firm D call. CDR1 and CDR2 (germline): SGHRS, YFSETQ. This CDR3 has 12 amino acids. V lost 2 bases and J lost 3, with 6 bases in between. Written as DNA, the CDR3 is TGCGCCAGCAGCTTACCTAGCTACGAGCAGTACTTC. This sequence encodes CASSLPSYEQYF. The complete variable domain, with remaining parts taken from reference TRBV5-1 and TRBJ2-7, reads KAGVTQTPRYLIKTRGQQVTLSCSPISGHRSVSWYQQTPGQGLQFLFEYFSETQRNKGNFPGRFSGRQFSNSRSEMNVSTLELGDSALYLCASSLPSYEQYFGPGTRLTVT.

This chain joins TRBV6-1 and TRBJ1-5; the D gene is possibly TRBD1 (5 bases). The V gene's germline CDR1 is MNHNS and CDR2 SASEGT. Trimming took off 5 bases at V and 5 bases at J, with 10 bases between the two ends. The CDR3 has 13 amino acids. The CDR3 reads CASSPRRDQPQHF. CDR3 coding DNA: TGTGCCAGCAGTCCTCGCAGGGATCAGCCCCAGCATTTT.

The chain has TRBV7-6 and TRBJ2-3, with D possibly matching TRBD2 (5 bases). The germline V and J ends were trimmed by 4 bases and 0 bases, with 20 bases remaining between them. Per the germline V gene, CDR1 is SGHVS and CDR2 is FNYEAQ. The CDR3 spans 18 residues. CDR3 in amino acids: CASSSRPGTGGSTDTQYF. The CDR3 DNA sequence: TGTGCCAGCAGCTCAAGACCTGGAACCGGAGGCAGCACAGATACGCAGTATTTT.

The chain combines TRBV5-5 with TRBJ2-1; D is unresolved. Germline CDR1 and CDR2: SGHKS and YYEKEE (reference sequence). The CDR3 consists of 12 residues. V was trimmed by 4 bases and J by 5 bases, leaving 7 bases between them. This CDR3 is CASSDIHNEQFF. The CDR3 DNA reads TGTGCCAGCAGCGACATTCACAATGAGCAGTTCTTC.

This sequence joins TRBV7-8 and TRBJ2-3; possible D gene TRBD2, 7 bases. Trimming took off 1 base at V and 0 bases at J, with 14 bases between the two ends. Germline values: CDR1 SGHVS, CDR2 FQNEAQ. CDR3 length equals 17 residues. CDR3 in amino acids: CASSLVGGRISTDTQYF. CDR3 DNA: TGTGCCAGCAGCTTAGTCGGGGGGCGGATAAGCACAGATACGCAGTATTTT.